This TCR beta chain emerged from a study of blood T cell repertoires in COVID-19. The overall study: The samples span acute and convalescent COVID-19 from the United States, Italy and Spain. T cells, B-cell-depleted T cells, or PBMCs supplied cDNA or gDNA.

Trimming cost V 2 bases and J 8 bases, with 11 bases left between them. The CDR3 has 14 residues. Germline V gene data show CDR1 as SGHNT and CDR2 as YYREEE (reference sequence). In the original processing: Using reference gene primer amplification, nucleated cell counts were estimated. Assay used: immunoSEQ multiplex PCR; TCRdb lists only in-frame clones, some missing. V, J and clone size are those of that table, while D and trimming were read from the DNA. This table has some 56,000 clones, 80% appearing once. The clonotype originates from a man in his sixties with acute or convalescent COVID-19. Source material: peripheral blood. The chain links TRBV5-4 to TRBJ1-6; D remains ambiguous. The DNA for the CDR3 is TGTGCCAGCAGCTTCCATCTTATAGATTCACCCCTCCACTTT. This codes for CASSFHLIDSPLHF.